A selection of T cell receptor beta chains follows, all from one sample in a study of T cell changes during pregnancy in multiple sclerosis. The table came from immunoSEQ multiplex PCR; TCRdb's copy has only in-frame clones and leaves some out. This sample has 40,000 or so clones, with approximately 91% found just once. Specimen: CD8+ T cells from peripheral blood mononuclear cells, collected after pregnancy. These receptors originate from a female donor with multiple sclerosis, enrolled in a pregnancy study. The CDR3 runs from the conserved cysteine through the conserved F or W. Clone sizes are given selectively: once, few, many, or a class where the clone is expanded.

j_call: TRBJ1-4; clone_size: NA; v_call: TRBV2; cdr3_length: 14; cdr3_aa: CASSEAGLEEKLFF
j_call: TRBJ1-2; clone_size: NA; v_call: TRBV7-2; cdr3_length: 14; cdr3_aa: CASSLTGGENGYTF
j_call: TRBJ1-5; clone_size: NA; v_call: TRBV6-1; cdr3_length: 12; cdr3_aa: CASSPPVQPQHF
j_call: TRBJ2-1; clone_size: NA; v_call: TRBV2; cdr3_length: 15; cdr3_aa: CASSVGTSDSGEQFF
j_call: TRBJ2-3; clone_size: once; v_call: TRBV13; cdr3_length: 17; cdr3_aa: CASSLVRENEITDTQYF
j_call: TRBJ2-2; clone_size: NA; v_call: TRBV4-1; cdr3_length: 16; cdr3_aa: CASSQYGLADTGELFF
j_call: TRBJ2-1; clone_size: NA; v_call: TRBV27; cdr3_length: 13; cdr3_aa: CASSLNRGNEQFF
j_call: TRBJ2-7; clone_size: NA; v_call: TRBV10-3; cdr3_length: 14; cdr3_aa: CATALTGTVSEQYF
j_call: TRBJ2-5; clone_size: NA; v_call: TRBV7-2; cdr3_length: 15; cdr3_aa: CASSFSGATGETQYF
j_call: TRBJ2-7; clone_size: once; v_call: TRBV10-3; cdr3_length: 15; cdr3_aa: CAISDPGGLLHEQYF
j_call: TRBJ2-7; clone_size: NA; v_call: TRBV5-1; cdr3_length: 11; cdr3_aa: CASSPIYEQYF
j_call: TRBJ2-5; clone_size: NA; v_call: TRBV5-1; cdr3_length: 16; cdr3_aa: CASSPRDSNGAETQYF
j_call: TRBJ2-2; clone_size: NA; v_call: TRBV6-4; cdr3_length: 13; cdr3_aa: CASSHRDTGELFF
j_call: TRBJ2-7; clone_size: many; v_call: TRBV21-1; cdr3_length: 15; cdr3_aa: CASRGLAGGSYEQYF
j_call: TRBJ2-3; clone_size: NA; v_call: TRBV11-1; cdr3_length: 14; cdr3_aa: CASSLRGLTDTQYF
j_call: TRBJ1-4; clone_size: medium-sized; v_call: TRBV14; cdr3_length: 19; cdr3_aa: CASSQEARGNNIRDEKLFF
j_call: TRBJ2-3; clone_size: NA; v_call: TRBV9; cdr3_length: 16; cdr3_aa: CASSVAEGGPTDTQYF
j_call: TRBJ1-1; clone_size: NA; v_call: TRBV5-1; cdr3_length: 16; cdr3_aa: CASSPRGGAMNTEAFF
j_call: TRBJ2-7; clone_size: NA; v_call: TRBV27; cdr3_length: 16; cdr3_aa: CASSSPSGRALGEQYF
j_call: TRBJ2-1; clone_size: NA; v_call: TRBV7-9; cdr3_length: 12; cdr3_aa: CASSFGINEQFF
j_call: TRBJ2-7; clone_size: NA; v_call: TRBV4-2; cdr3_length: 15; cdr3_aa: CASGPPGGDYYEQYF
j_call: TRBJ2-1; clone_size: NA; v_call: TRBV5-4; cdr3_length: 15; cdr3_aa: CASSLEYTAYNEQFF
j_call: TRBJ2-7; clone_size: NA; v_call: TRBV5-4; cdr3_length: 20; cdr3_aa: CASSSPTGMGSEGGVYEQYF
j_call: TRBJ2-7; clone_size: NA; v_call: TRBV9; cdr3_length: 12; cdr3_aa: CATGTGGREQYF
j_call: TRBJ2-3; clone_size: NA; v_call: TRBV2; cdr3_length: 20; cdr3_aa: CASSPVVRDRGPALTDTQYF
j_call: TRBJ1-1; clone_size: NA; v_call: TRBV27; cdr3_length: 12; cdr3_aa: CASRSGGTEAFF
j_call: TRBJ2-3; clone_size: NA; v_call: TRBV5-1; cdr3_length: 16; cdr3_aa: CASRWGLAGSTDTQYF
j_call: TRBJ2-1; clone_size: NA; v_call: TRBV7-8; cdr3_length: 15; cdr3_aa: CASNIAGAGNNEQFF
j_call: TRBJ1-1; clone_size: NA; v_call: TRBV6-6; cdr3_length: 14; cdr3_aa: CASRTLGAITEAFF
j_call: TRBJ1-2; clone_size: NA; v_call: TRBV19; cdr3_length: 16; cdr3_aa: CATLGPDLQGMRGYTF
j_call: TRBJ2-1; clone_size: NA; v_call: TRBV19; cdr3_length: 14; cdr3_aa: CASSIGESYNEQFF
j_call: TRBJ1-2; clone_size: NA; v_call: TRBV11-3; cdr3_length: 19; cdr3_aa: CASSLDDGPFRQAAYGYTF
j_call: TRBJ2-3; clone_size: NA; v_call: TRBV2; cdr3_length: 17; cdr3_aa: CASSDAGSARPTDTQYF